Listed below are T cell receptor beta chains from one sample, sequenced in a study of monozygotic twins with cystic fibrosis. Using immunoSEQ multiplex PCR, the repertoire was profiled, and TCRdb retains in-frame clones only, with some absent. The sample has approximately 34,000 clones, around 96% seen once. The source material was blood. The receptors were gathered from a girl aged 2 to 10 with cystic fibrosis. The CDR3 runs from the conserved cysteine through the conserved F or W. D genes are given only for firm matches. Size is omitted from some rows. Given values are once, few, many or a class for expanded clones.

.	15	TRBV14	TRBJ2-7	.	CASSAWASPRGEQYF	TGTGCCAGCAGTGCTTGGGCCAGCCCAAGGGGCGAGCAGTACTTC
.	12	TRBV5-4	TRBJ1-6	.	CASSLQNSPLHF	TGTGCCAGCAGCTTGCAGAATTCACCCCTCCACTTT
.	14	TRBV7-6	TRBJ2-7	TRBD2	CASSFGTSDYEQYF	TGTGCCAGCAGCTTCGGGACTAGCGACTACGAGCAGTACTTC
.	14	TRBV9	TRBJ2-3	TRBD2	CASSASGITDTQYF	TGTGCCAGCAGTGCTAGCGGGATAACAGATACGCAGTATTTT
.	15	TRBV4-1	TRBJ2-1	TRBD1	CASSRLGTAFNEQFF	TGCGCCAGCAGCCGTTTAGGGACAGCTTTTAATGAGCAGTTCTTC
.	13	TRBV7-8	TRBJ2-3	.	CASSLALTDTQYF	TGTGCCAGCAGCTTAGCGCTAACGGATACGCAGTATTTT
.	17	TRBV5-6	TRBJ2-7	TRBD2	CASSRLAGVGSSYEQYF	TGTGCCAGCAGCCGTCTAGCGGGAGTGGGTTCCTCCTACGAGCAGTACTTC
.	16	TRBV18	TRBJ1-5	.	CASSVGGHGGNQPQHF	TGTGCCAGCTCAGTGGGAGGGCATGGGGGCAATCAGCCCCAGCATTTT
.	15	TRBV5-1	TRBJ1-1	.	CASRLVSSLNTEAFF	TGCGCCAGCAGGCTCGTATCGTCTTTGAACACTGAAGCTTTCTTT
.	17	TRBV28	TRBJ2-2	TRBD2	CASSGLAGFFSTGELFF	TGTGCCAGTTCGGGACTAGCGGGATTTTTTAGCACCGGGGAGCTGTTTTTT
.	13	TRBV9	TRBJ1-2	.	CASSRDFRYGYTF	TGTGCCAGCAGCCGGGACTTCCGGTATGGCTACACCTTC
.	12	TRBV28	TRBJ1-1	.	CASRGLNTEAFF	TGTGCCAGCAGGGGGTTGAACACTGAAGCTTTCTTT
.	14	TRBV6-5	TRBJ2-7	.	CASSLIGSGDEQYF	TGTGCCAGCAGTTTAATAGGAAGTGGGGACGAGCAGTACTTC
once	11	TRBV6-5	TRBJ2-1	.	CASRGNNEQFF	TGTGCCAGCAGGGGAAATAATGAGCAGTTCTTC
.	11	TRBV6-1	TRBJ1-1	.	CASRREAEAFF	TGTGCCAGCAGGCGGGAGGCTGAAGCTTTCTTT
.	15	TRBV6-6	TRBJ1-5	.	CASRPGHLSNQPQHF	TGTGCCAGCAGACCGGGACACCTTAGCAATCAGCCCCAGCATTTT
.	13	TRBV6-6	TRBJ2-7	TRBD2	CASRSSGAYEQYF	TGTGCCAGCAGATCTAGCGGAGCCTACGAGCAGTACTTC
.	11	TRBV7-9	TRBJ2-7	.	CASSGSYEQYF	TGTGCCAGCAGCGGATCCTACGAGCAGTACTTC
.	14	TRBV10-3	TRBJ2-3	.	CAISESQGTDTQYF	TGTGCCATCAGTGAGTCGCAGGGCACAGATACGCAGTATTTT
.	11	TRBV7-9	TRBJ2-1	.	CASSAYNEQFF	TGTGCCAGCAGCGCCTACAATGAGCAGTTCTTC
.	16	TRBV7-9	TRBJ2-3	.	CASSLARPQGPDTQYF	TGTGCCAGCAGCTTAGCCCGTCCCCAAGGGCCAGATACGCAGTATTTT
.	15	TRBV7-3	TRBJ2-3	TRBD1	CASSRDRVPTDTQYF	TGTGCCAGCAGCCGGGACAGGGTTCCCACAGATACGCAGTATTTT
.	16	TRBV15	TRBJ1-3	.	CATSSRRQSSGNTIYF	TGTGCCACCAGCAGCCGTAGACAGAGCTCTGGAAACACCATATATTTT
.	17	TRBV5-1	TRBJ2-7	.	CASSVGFRSGRPLEQYF	TGCGCCAGCAGCGTCGGCTTTAGGTCCGGGAGACCCCTCGAGCAGTACTTC
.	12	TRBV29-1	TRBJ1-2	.	CSGQTETYGYTF	TGCAGCGGTCAGACAGAGACCTATGGCTACACCTTC
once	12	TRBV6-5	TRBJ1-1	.	CASSYSDSEAFF	TGTGCCAGCAGTTATTCGGACTCTGAAGCTTTCTTT
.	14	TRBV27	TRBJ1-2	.	CASTGLGGTYGYTF	TGTGCCAGCACCGGCCTTGGAGGGACCTATGGCTACACCTTC
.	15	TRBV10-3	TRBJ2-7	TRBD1	CAISGVDRGFYEQYF	TGTGCCATCAGTGGGGTGGACAGGGGGTTCTACGAGCAGTACTTC
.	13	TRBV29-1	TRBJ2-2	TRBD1	CSVRDRVPGELFF	TGCAGCGTTCGGGACAGGGTACCCGGGGAGCTGTTTTTT
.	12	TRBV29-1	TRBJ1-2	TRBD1	CSVDRENYGYTF	TGCAGCGTAGACAGGGAGAACTATGGCTACACCTTC
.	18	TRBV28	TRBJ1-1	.	CASSLSRFGGPENTEAFF	TGTGCCAGCAGTTTATCTCGATTTGGGGGGCCGGAAAACACTGAAGCTTTCTTT
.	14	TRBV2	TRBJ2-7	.	CASSEDTRPSEQYF	TGTGCCAGCAGTGAAGACACCAGGCCCTCCGAGCAGTACTTC
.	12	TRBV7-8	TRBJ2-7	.	CASSLVRSEQYF	TGTGCCAGCAGCTTAGTCCGGTCCGAGCAGTACTTC
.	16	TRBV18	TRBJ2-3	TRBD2	CASSPRSGGREDTQYF	TGTGCCAGCTCACCACGGTCAGGCGGGAGGGAAGATACGCAGTATTTT
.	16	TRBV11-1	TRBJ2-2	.	CASSLLGELNTGELFF	TGTGCCAGCAGCTTACTTGGAGAACTTAACACCGGGGAGCTGTTTTTT
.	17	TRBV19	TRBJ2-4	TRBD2	CASSFLGTSGPKNIQYF	TGTGCCAGTAGTTTCCTCGGGACTAGCGGCCCCAAAAACATTCAGTACTTC
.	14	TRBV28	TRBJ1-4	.	CATVSDQTNEKLFF	TGTGCCACCGTGTCGGACCAGACTAATGAAAAACTGTTTTTT
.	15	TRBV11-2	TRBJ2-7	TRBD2	CASSGRAGANHEQYF	TGTGCCAGCAGCGGACGAGCGGGAGCGAACCACGAGCAGTACTTC
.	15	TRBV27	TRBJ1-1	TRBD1	CASSPMGDRGTEAFF	TGTGCCAGCAGTCCGATGGGGGACAGGGGCACTGAAGCTTTCTTT
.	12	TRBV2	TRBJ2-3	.	CASRSDSPTQYF	TGTGCCAGCAGATCGGACAGTCCGACGCAGTATTTT
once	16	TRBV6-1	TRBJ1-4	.	CASSEIRGGTNEKLFF	TGTGCCAGCAGTGAAATAAGGGGAGGAACTAATGAAAAACTGTTTTTT
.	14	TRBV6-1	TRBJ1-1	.	CASSGRRTNTEAFF	TGTGCCAGCAGTGGTCGGAGGACTAACACTGAAGCTTTCTTT
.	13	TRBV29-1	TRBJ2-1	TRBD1	CSVDRTGYNEQFF	TGCAGCGTTGATCGGACAGGCTACAATGAGCAGTTCTTC
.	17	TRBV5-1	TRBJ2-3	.	CASSLVTRGTGTDTQYF	TGCGCCAGCAGCTTGGTTACGAGGGGGACCGGCACAGATACGCAGTATTTT
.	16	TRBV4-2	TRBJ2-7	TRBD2	CASSPGLAGPFYEQYF	TGTGCCAGCAGCCCAGGACTAGCGGGTCCCTTTTACGAGCAGTACTTC
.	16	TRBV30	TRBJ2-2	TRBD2	CAGQYGVAGVTGELFF	TGTGCCGGACAATATGGGGTAGCGGGAGTCACGGGGGAGCTGTTTTTT
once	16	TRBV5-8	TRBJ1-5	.	CASSLGQLNYNQPQHF	TGTGCCAGCAGCTTGGGACAGCTAAACTACAATCAGCCCCAGCATTTT
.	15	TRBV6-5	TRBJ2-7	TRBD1	CASRPTDRGVGEQYF	TGTGCCAGCAGACCCACTGACAGGGGGGTAGGCGAGCAGTACTTC
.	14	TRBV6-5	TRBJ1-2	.	CASRSGESYYGYTF	TGTGCCAGCCGCTCAGGGGAGAGCTACTATGGCTACACCTTC
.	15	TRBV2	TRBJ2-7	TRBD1	CASSEKVLRDRVQYF	TGTGCCAGCAGTGAAAAGGTTCTCCGGGACAGGGTGCAGTACTTC
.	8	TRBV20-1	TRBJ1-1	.	CSSGEAFF	TGCAGTTCCGGGGAAGCTTTCTTT
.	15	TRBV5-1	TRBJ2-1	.	CASSLAGGLYNEQFF	TGCGCCAGCAGCTTGGCCGGAGGCCTCTACAATGAGCAGTTCTTC
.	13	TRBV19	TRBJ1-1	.	CASTLGVNTEAFF	TGTGCCAGCACGCTGGGGGTAAACACTGAAGCTTTCTTT
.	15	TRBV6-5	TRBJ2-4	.	CASSYGRGPREIQYF	TGTGCCAGCAGTTATGGGCGGGGGCCGAGAGAGATTCAGTACTTC
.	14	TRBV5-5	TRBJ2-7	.	CASSFSFGVAEQYF	TGTGCCAGCAGCTTCTCTTTTGGGGTGGCGGAGCAGTACTTC
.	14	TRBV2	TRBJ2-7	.	CASTQPGGTYEQYF	TGTGCCAGCACTCAGCCGGGCGGAACCTACGAGCAGTACTTC
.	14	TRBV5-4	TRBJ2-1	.	CASSLGGGRNEQFF	TGTGCCAGCAGCCTGGGCGGAGGTCGCAATGAGCAGTTCTTC
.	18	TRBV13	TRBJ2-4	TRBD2	CASSWLTTGLAGRDIQYF	TGTGCCAGCAGCTGGCTCACAACGGGACTAGCGGGGAGGGACATTCAGTACTTC
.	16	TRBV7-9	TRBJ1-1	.	CASSTPPSSANTEAFF	TGTGCCAGCAGCACACCACCGTCTTCGGCGAACACTGAAGCTTTCTTT
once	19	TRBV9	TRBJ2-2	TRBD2	CASSSRGLGAGERTGELFF	TGTGCCAGCAGCTCAAGGGGCTTAGGGGCGGGAGAGCGTACCGGGGAGCTGTTTTTT